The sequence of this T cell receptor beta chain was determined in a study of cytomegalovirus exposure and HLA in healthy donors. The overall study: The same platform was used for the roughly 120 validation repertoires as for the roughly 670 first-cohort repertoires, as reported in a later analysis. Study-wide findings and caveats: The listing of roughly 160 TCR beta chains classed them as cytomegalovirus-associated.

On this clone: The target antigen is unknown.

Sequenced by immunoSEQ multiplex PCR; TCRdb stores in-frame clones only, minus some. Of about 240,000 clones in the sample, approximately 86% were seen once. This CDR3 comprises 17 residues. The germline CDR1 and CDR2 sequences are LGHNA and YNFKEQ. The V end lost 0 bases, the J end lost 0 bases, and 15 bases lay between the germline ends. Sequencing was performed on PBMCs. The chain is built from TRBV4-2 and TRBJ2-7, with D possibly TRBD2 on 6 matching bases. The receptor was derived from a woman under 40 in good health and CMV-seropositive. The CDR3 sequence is CASSQEASGLSSYEQYF. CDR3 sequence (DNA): TGTGCCAGCAGCCAAGAAGCGAGCGGGTTGAGCTCCTACGAGCAGTACTTC.